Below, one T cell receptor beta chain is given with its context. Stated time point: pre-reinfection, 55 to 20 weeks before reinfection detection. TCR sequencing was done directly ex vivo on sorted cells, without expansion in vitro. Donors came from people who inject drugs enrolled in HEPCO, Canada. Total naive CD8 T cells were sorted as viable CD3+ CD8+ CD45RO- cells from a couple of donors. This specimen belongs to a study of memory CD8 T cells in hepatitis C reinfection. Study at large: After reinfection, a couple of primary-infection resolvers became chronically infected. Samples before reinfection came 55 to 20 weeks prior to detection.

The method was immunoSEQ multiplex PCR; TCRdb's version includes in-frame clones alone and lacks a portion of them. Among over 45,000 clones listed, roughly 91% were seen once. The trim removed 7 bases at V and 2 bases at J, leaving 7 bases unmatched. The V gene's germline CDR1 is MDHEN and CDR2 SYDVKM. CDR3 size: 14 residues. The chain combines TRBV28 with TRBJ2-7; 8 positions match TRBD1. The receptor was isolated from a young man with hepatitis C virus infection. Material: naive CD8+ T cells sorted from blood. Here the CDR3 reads CASTTRGPTYEQYF. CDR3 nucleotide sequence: TGTGCCAGCACCACCAGGGGGCCGACCTACGAGCAGTACTTC.